These 17 T cell receptor beta chains were sequenced from one sample in a study of blood T cell repertoires in COVID-19. Repertoires were generated with immunoSEQ multiplex PCR, while TCRdb's copy carries only in-frame clones and drops some. This sample carries approximately 140,000 clones, 80% to 90% of them seen once, and the ten largest clones take 4% to 4.5%. Material for sequencing was peripheral blood. These receptors were obtained from a woman aged 40 to 50 with acute or convalescent COVID-19.

This chain connects TRBV5-8 to TRBJ1-1, with 7 nucleotides matching TRBD1. CDR1 is SGHTS and CDR2 is YDEGEE in the germline V gene. V lost 3 bases and J lost 4; bases outside the gene matches: 9. The CDR3 is 15 amino acids. This chain's CDR3 is CASSSRQGRSTEAFF. The DNA of the CDR3 is TGTGCCAGCAGCTCTCGACAGGGTAGGAGCACTGAAGCTTTCTTT.

The rearrangement joins TRBV6-5 to TRBJ2-2; 12 nucleotides line up with TRBD2. Germline V CDR1 and CDR2: MNHEY, SVGAGI. V lost 4 bases and J lost 6; bases outside the gene matches: 6. The CDR3 sequence is 16 residues long. CDR3 amino acids: CASSSLAGGPAGELFF. DNA of the CDR3: TGTGCCAGCAGTTCCCTAGCGGGAGGGCCAGCCGGGGAGCTGTTTTTT.

The genes are TRBV24-1 and TRBJ2-5; a possible D gene is TRBD1 (5 bases). Germline CDR1 is KGHDR and CDR2 is SFDVKD. V was pared by 10 bases and J by 2 bases, with 16 bases between. The CDR3 covers 14 residues. The CDR3 here is CATAGYPQQETQYF. In DNA form, the CDR3 reads TGTGCCACTGCAGGGTATCCACAACAAGAGACCCAGTACTTC.

The chain employs TRBV9 and TRBJ2-7; TRBD2 matches at 7 bases. The CDR3 extends over 15 amino acids. J lost 5 bases, V lost 5 bases, and 13 bases had no gene match. The germline V gene has CDR1 SGDLS and CDR2 YYNGEE. The CDR3 DNA reads TGTGCCAGCAGTTCCAGCGGGGCAATCCCTAACGAGCAGTACTTC. This encodes CASSSSGAIPNEQYF.

This clone was recorded once. V and J are TRBV5-4 and TRBJ2-1; TRBD2 aligns across 8 bases. The V and J ends lost 0 bases and 1 base, in that order; junction bases with no gene match: 6. The CDR3 spans 17 residues. The V gene's germline CDR1 is SGHNT and CDR2 YYREEE (reference sequence). This CDR3 is CASSLAPGGRSYNEQFF. CDR3 nucleotides: TGTGCCAGCAGCTTGGCCCCTGGCGGGAGGTCCTACAATGAGCAGTTCTTC.

The J gene is TRBJ2-7, the V gene TRBV5-1; 8 bases line up with TRBD2. Trimming cost V 3 bases and J 0 bases; bases outside gene matches: 11. The germline V gene encodes CDR1 SGHRS and CDR2 YFSETQ. This CDR3 spans 17 amino acids. The CDR3 loop is CASSSTLLAGSSYEQYF. The CDR3 region has the DNA TGCGCCAGCAGCTCTACCCTCTTAGCGGGGAGCTCCTACGAGCAGTACTTC.

The chain has TRBV5-5 and TRBJ1-4; tentative D call: TRBD1 (5 bases). CDR3 size: 15 residues. Germline V CDR1 and CDR2: SGHKS, YYEKEE (reference sequence). The V and J ends lost 1 base and 8 bases respectively, with 15 bases between them. CDR3 coding DNA: TGTGCCAGCAGCTTGACCGTAGGGGTTGGAGAAAAACTGTTTTTT. Its translation: CASSLTVGVGEKLFF.

The chain combines TRBV24-1 with TRBJ1-2; 7 bases agree with TRBD1. The germline V gene has CDR1 KGHDR and CDR2 SFDVKD. This CDR3 is built from 14 residues. V gave up 4 bases and J gave up 2 bases; unmatched junction bases: 3. CDR3 sequence reads: CATSETTGNYGYTF. For the CDR3, the DNA is TGTGCCACCAGTGAAACGACAGGGAACTATGGCTACACCTTC.

The J gene is TRBJ1-3, the V gene TRBV7-3; 8 nucleotides agree with TRBD1. V lost 3 bases and J lost 4; bases outside the gene matches: 5. The CDR3 sequence is 15 residues long. The germline V gene encodes CDR1 SGHTA and CDR2 FQGTGA. The CDR3 region has the DNA TGTGCCAGCAGCTTCAGGACAGGGAGGGGAAACACCATATATTTT. Its protein is CASSFRTGRGNTIYF. Combining the CDR3 with reference TRBV7-3 and TRBJ1-3 gives the whole variable domain GAGVSQTPSNKVTEKGKYVELRCDPISGHTALYWYRQSLGQGPEFLIYFQGTGAADDSGLPNDRFFAVRPEGSVSTLKIQRTERGDSAVYLCASSFRTGRGNTIYFGEGSWLTVV.

This sequence joins TRBV5-1 and TRBJ1-6; TRBD1 agrees at 7 bases. This CDR3 comprises 15 residues. Trimming removed 4 bases from V and 7 bases from J; junction bases left unmatched: 8. Germline-derived CDR1 and CDR2 are SGHRS and YFSETQ. This CDR3 reads CASSVAGGENSPLHF. CDR3 sequence (DNA): TGCGCCAGCAGCGTGGCAGGGGGTGAAAATTCACCCCTCCACTTT.

The V call is TRBV9, the J call TRBJ2-5; 8 bases align to TRBD1. Germline V gene lookup returns CDR1 SGDLS and CDR2 YYNGEE. With V trimmed by 0 bases and J by 4 bases, 2 bases remained unmatched. This CDR3 comprises 14 residues. This CDR3 reads CASSVAGQGETQYF. As DNA, the CDR3 is TGTGCCAGCAGCGTAGCTGGACAGGGAGAGACCCAGTACTTC.

This chain links TRBV2 with TRBJ2-2; 9 nucleotides match TRBD2. CDR1 is SNHLY and CDR2 is FYNNEI in the germline V gene. The V and J ends lost 7 bases and 6 bases, in that order; junction bases with no gene match: 9. CDR3 size: 15 residues. The CDR3 DNA follows: TGTGCCAGCAACTACGCGGGAGGGCTAGCCGGGGAGCTGTTTTTT. Its protein is CASNYAGGLAGELFF.

The V gene is TRBV18, the J gene TRBJ1-3; 7 bases are shared with TRBD1. This CDR3 spans 16 amino acids. CDR1 and CDR2 (germline): KGHSH, LQKENI. J gave up 0 bases and V 0 bases, and 2 bases lay outside the gene matches. The CDR3 DNA reads TGTGCCAGCTCACCACCGGGACAGACCTCTGGAAACACCATATATTTT. Translated: CASSPPGQTSGNTIYF.

This chain uses TRBV13 with TRBJ2-5; TRBD2 agrees at 7 bases. The CDR3 contains 15 residues. Trimming removed 5 bases from V and 2 bases from J; junction bases left unmatched: 8. The germline V gene has CDR1 PRHDT and CDR2 FYEKMQ (reference sequence). Here the CDR3 reads CASSQPRGLQETQYF. DNA of the CDR3: TGTGCCAGCAGCCAGCCCCGGGGACTACAAGAGACCCAGTACTTC. The complete variable domain, with remaining parts taken from reference TRBV13 and TRBJ2-5, reads AAGVIQSPRHLIKEKRETATLKCYPIPRHDTVYWYQQGPGQDPQFLISFYEKMQSDKGSIPDRFSAQQFSDYHSELNMSSLELGDSALYFCASSQPRGLQETQYFGPGTRLLVL.

The rearrangement links TRBV18 to TRBJ1-5, with a tentative D call TRBD1 (5 bases). The CDR3 is 16 amino acids. The germline gives CDR1 KGHSH, CDR2 LQKENI. Trimming cost V 1 base and J 4 bases, with 14 bases left between them. The CDR3 region has the DNA TGTGCCAGCTCACCACGTCCGACAGCCTTTAATCAGCCCCAGCATTTT. This gives the protein CASSPRPTAFNQPQHF.

This clone was observed once. J is TRBJ2-1 and V is TRBV29-1; 14 bases are a match to TRBD2. The CDR3 totals 17 residues. The junction had 5 bases not matched to a gene; V was cut back by 4 bases and J by 0 bases. Germline V gives CDR1 SQVTM, CDR2 ANQGSEA. CDR3 nucleotide sequence: TGCAGCGTTGGGGGACTAGCGGGAGACCTCTCCTACAATGAGCAGTTCTTC. The encoded protein is CSVGGLAGDLSYNEQFF.

The gene calls are TRBV6-5 and TRBJ2-7, with D perhaps matching TRBD1 (6 bases). Germline V gene data show CDR1 as MNHEY and CDR2 as SVGAGI. Between the trimmed V and J ends, which lost 4 bases and 5 bases, there was a span of 18 bases. The CDR3 totals 15 residues. CDR3 region: CASSSTGTNINEQYF. CDR3 nucleotide sequence: TGTGCCAGCAGTTCGACAGGTACCAATATAAACGAGCAGTACTTC.